This T cell receptor (beta chain) stems from a study of T cells in localized non-small cell lung cancer. The CDR3 has 15 amino acids. J gave up 4 bases and V 4 bases, and 9 bases lay outside the gene matches. From germline, CDR1 is MDHEN and CDR2 SYDVKM. Only in-frame clones appear in the TCRdb table, and some are missing; sequencing was by immunoSEQ multiplex PCR. The sample gives about 1,300 clones, about 20% of which show up once; under 8.5% is in the top ten. The sequence was collected from a man between 40 and 69 years old with stage I lung adenocarcinoma. V is TRBV28 and J is TRBJ2-7, with 8 nucleotides matching TRBD2. The source was normal lung tissue next to the tumor, collected before any cancer treatment. CDR3 sequence: CASSWRGLGSYEQYF. The DNA for the CDR3 is TGTGCCAGCAGTTGGCGGGGACTAGGGAGTTACGAGCAGTACTTC.